These 21 T cell receptor beta chains were all obtained from the same sample, sequenced in a study of T-cell memory formation after mild COVID-19. Using its own MiXCR run on the 5' RACE reads, TCRdb lists one record per CDR3 protein. This table holds 49,000 or so distinct CDR3 sequences, 7% to 8% found once. The sequenced sample was PBMCs or a T cell subset sorted from them (not recorded which). All receptors come from a young man who had mild COVID-19 (a few samples of this study predate the infection). Cell type and time point are not known.

This clonotype was observed a few times. The chain employs TRBV12-3 or TRBV12-4 and TRBJ1-2; D is unresolved. Trimming stripped 6 bases from V and 5 bases from J, with 13 bases between. The CDR3 extends over 13 amino acids. CDR3 sequence (DNA): TGTGCCAGCAGCCTCGGGCCACTTTATGGCTACACCTTC. Translation gives CASSLGPLYGYTF.

This clonotype was seen a few times. This rearrangement joins TRBV20-1 to TRBJ2-4; no definite D call. V lost 3 bases and J lost 0, with 9 bases in between. The CDR3 covers 14 residues. The germline V gene has CDR1 DFQATT and CDR2 SNEGSKA (reference sequence). The CDR3 DNA sequence: TGCAGTGCTAGGAGCTCTCAAGCCAAAAACATTCAGTACTTC. Translating gives CSARSSQAKNIQYF.

On this clonotype: The junction shows a germline mismatch at one end, possibly a read error. The chain has TRBV5-1 and TRBJ1-1, with D unresolved. The CDR3 contains 15 residues. Germline assignment: CDR1 SGHRS and CDR2 YFSETQ. The CDR3 here is CDSSPMTNLNTEAFF. As DNA, the CDR3 is TGCGACAGCAGCCCGATGACAAACTTGAACACTGAAGCTTTCTTT.

This clonotype was seen a handful of times. V usage is TRBV14 and J usage is TRBJ2-5, with D tentatively TRBD1 (5 bases). Trimming removed 4 bases at V and 6 bases at J, with 12 bases between. The germline V gene encodes CDR1 SGHDN and CDR2 FVKESK. This CDR3 comprises 13 residues. The CDR3 spells CASSRDSRQTQYF. CDR3 DNA sequence: TGTGCCAGCAGCCGCGACAGCCGACAGACCCAGTACTTC.

The CDR3 spells CASTRTGTYNSPLHF. In DNA, the CDR3 is TGTGCCAGCACCAGGACCGGTACCTATAATTCACCCCTCCACTTT. This rearrangement joins TRBV6-5 to TRBJ1-6, with no clear D. V was clipped by 7 bases and J by 2 bases, with 12 bases between them. This CDR3 is 15 amino acids long. The V gene's germline CDR1 is MNHEY and CDR2 SVGAGI.

With regard to this clonotype: At one end the junction does not follow the germline gene, possibly because of a read error. The rearrangement uses TRBV30 and TRBJ1-1, with D maybe TRBD1 (5 bases). Germline-derived CDR1 and CDR2 are GTSNPN and SVGIG (reference sequence). The length of the CDR3 is 13 residues. The CDR3 DNA reads as TGTGCCTGGACCGCTGGGTTGGACACTGAAGATTTCTTT. Protein: CAWTAGLDTEDFF.

CDR3 nucleotides: TGCAGTGCCACGCAGGGAACGAACACCGGGGAGCTGTTTTTT. The encoded protein is CSATQGTNTGELFF. The rearrangement joins TRBV20-1 to TRBJ2-2, with D possibly TRBD1 on 5 matching bases. The CDR3 is made up of 14 amino acids. V gave up 6 bases and J gave up 0 bases, with 11 bases separating them. Germline CDR1 reads DFQATT; CDR2 reads SNEGSKA (reference sequence).

The genes are TRBV21-1 and TRBJ2-2; no check of the table's D call, TRBD1, against the DNA was made. TRBV21-1 is termed a pseudogene. The length of the CDR3 is 14 residues. The CDR3 here is CASSRRGGTGELFF. The CDR3 DNA is TGTGCCAGCAGCAGGAGAGGGGGTACCGGGGAGCTGTTTTTT.

This clonotype was detected only a few times. The rearrangement joins TRBV29-1 to TRBJ1-1; perhaps TRBD1 as D (5 bases). This CDR3 contains 15 residues. V was shortened by 6 bases and J by 0 bases, with 17 bases between the two germline ends. The germline gives CDR1 SQVTM, CDR2 ANQGSEA. CDR3 nucleotides: TGCAGCGTCGGGACCGGCCGATTTATGAACACTGAAGCTTTCTTT. Its translation is CSVGTGRFMNTEAFF. The entire variable domain, with the rest obtained from reference TRBV29-1 and TRBJ1-1, is as follows: SAVISQKPSRDICQRGTSLTIQCQVDSQVTMMFWYRQQPGQSLTLIATANQGSEATYESGFVIDKFPISRPNLTFSTLTVSNMSPEDSSIYLCSVGTGRFMNTEAFFGQGTRLTVV.

This clonotype qualifies as large. The V call is TRBV29-1, the J call TRBJ2-5; no clear D. Germline lookup yields CDR1 SQVTM and CDR2 ANQGSEA. The V and J ends lost 5 bases and 1 base respectively, with 5 bases between them. The CDR3 runs 11 residues. CDR3: CSVWIQETQYF. CDR3 in DNA: TGCAGCGTTTGGATCCAAGAGACCCAGTACTTC.

The chain links TRBV7-9 to TRBJ1-3, with unresolved D. The CDR3 spans 10 residues. V was clipped by 5 bases and J by 5 bases, with 1 base between them. Germline lookup yields CDR1 SEHNR and CDR2 FQNEAQ (reference sequence). The CDR3 is CASSRNTIYF. CDR3 DNA sequence: TGTGCCAGCAGCCGAAACACCATATATTTT.

This clonotype was seen a handful of times. The V and J genes are TRBV6-4 and TRBJ1-6; D is ambiguous. Trimming pared 8 bases from V and 7 bases from J, leaving 15 bases between. Germline V gene sequence: CDR1 MRHNA, CDR2 SNTAGT. The CDR3 covers 14 residues. The CDR3 DNA reads TGTGCCAGCCGGGAGTCACTGTCGAATTCACCCCTCCACTTT. As protein: CASRESLSNSPLHF.

The chain has TRBV7-2 and TRBJ2-7; D ambiguous. CDR1 and CDR2 from the germline V gene are SGHTA and FQGNSA. V dropped 5 bases and J dropped 5 bases, with 13 bases sitting between them. The CDR3 contains 13 residues. CDR3 loop: CASSPTAGNEQYF. The DNA for the CDR3 is TGTGCCAGCAGCCCGACCGCTGGGAACGAGCAGTACTTC. The full variable domain, in which reference TRBV7-2 and TRBJ2-7 provide the parts outside the CDR3, is GAGVSQSPSNKVTEKGKDVELRCDPISGHTALYWYRQSLGQGLEFLIYFQGNSAPDKSGLPSDRFSAERTGGSVSTLTIQRTQQEDSAVYLCASSPTAGNEQYFGPGTRLTVT.

This clonotype was counted many times. CDR3 nucleotides: TGCAGTGCTCTAGCGGGGGGGCTTTCCTACGAGCAGTACGTC. Its protein is CSALAGGLSYEQYV. This chain links TRBV20-1 with TRBJ2-7; 12 bases fit TRBD2. The V segment lost 5 bases and the J segment 1 base; nucleotides outside the gene matches: 3. The CDR3 consists of 14 residues. The V gene's germline CDR1 is DFQATT and CDR2 SNEGSKA (reference sequence).

There are a few counts of this clonotype. The chain uses TRBV6-5 and TRBJ2-1, with a weak D call TRBD1 (5 bases). The germline CDR1 and CDR2 sequences are MNHEY and SVGAGI. There are 14 residues in the CDR3. The CDR3 DNA reads as TGTGTCACGGGTAGGGGCTACTCCTACAATGAGCAGTTCTTC. Translating gives CVTGRGYSYNEQFF.

This clonotype has at least ten counts. CDR3 region: CASSIGRSYEQYF. The CDR3 DNA reads TGTGCCAGCAGCATCGGGCGGTCCTACGAGCAGTACTTC. The chain joins TRBV11-2 to TRBJ2-7; D call uncertain. CDR3 size: 13 residues. Germline CDR1 SGHAT, CDR2 FQNNGV. The V end was cut by 5 bases, the J end by 1 base, with 9 bases between. The entire variable domain, with the rest obtained from reference TRBV11-2 and TRBJ2-7, is as follows: EAGVAQSPRYKIIEKRQSVAFWCNPISGHATLYWYQQILGQGPKLLIQFQNNGVVDDSQLPKDRFSAERLKGVDSTLKIQPAKLEDSAVYLCASSIGRSYEQYFGPGTRLTVT.

The genes are TRBV11-2 and TRBJ1-1; tentative D call: TRBD1 (5 bases). V was pared by 5 bases and J by 3 bases, with 10 bases between. Germline V lookup: CDR1 SGHAT, CDR2 FQNNGV. The CDR3 loop spans 13 amino acids. CDR3 loop: CASSLGVDTEAFF. The CDR3 bases are TGTGCCAGCAGCCTAGGGGTTGACACTGAAGCTTTCTTT.

This clonotype has a handful of counts. The genes are TRBV5-1 and TRBJ2-1, with 8 nucleotides matching TRBD1. The germline CDR1 and CDR2 sequences are SGHRS and YFSETQ. The CDR3 length is 14 residues. After removal of 0 bases from V and 9 bases from J, the junction contained 5 bases not matched to a gene. CDR3 nucleotides: TGCGCCAGCAGCTTGGGACAGGGGTGGGGTGAGCAGTTCTTC. It encodes CASSLGQGWGEQFF.

This sequence joins TRBV7-9 and TRBJ1-1, with D maybe TRBD1 (5 bases). CDR1 is SEHNR and CDR2 is FQNEAQ in the germline V gene (reference sequence). V lost 4 bases and J 7 bases, leaving 16 bases between the germline ends. The CDR3 contains 14 residues. CDR3 in DNA: TGTGCCAGCAGCTCCCAGGCAGGGAATGTTGAAGCTTTCTTT. Translation: CASSSQAGNVEAFF. Looking up the rest from reference TRBV7-9 and TRBJ1-1 gives the full variable domain: DTGVSQNPRHKITKRGQNVTFRCDPISEHNRLYWYRQTLGQGPEFLTYFQNEAQLEKSRLLSDRFSAERPKGSFSTLEIQRTEQGDSAMYLCASSSQAGNVEAFFGQGTRLTVV.

This clonotype turned up a few times. The chain has TRBV7-2 and TRBJ2-7; TRBD1 or TRBD2 may be the D gene (5 bases each). Germline lookup yields CDR1 SGHTA and CDR2 FQGNSA. V was cut by 5 bases and J by 4 bases, with 15 bases left in between. CDR3 length equals 14 residues. The CDR3 bases are TGTGCCAGCAGCCTCTGGTCCGAGGGGTACGAGCAGTACTTC. Amino acid sequence: CASSLWSEGYEQYF.

V usage is TRBV3-1 and J usage is TRBJ1-2; TRBD1 agrees at 8 bases. Looked up from germline, CDR1 is LGHDT and CDR2 is YNNKEL (reference sequence). Trimming removed 4 bases from V and 8 bases from J; junction bases left unmatched: 6. The CDR3 has 13 residues. This chain's CDR3 is CASSLTGVRGYTF. CDR3 DNA: TGTGCCAGCAGCCTGACAGGGGTGAGGGGCTACACCTTC.